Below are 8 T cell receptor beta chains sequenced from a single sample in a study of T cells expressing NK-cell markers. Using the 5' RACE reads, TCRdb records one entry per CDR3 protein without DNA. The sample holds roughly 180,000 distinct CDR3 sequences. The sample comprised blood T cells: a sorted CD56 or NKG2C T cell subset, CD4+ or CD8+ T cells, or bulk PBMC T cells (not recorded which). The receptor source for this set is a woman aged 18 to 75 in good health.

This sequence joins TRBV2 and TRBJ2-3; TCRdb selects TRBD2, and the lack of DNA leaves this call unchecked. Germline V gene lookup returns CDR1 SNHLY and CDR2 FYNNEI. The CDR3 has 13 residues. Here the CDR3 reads CASTSDSTDTQYF.

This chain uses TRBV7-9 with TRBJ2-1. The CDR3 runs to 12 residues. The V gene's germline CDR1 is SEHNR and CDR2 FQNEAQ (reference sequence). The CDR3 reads CASSLALVEQFF.

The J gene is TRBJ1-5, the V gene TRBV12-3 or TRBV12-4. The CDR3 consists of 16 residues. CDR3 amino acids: CASSNLAGASNQPQHF.

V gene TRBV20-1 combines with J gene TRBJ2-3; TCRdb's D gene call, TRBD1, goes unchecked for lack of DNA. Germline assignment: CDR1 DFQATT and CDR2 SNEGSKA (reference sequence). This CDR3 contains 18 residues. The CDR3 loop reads CSASARLAGGRNTDTQYF.

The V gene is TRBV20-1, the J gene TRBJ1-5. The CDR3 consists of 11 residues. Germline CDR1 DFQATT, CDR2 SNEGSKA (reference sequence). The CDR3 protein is CSASTRQPQHF.

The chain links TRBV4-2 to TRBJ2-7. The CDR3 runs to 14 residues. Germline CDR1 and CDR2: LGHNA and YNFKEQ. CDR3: CASSQLGGSYEQYF.

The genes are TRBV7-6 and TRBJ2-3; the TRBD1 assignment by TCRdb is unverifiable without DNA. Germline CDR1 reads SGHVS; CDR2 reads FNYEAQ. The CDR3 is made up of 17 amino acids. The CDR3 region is CASSLVVRGSSTDTQYF.

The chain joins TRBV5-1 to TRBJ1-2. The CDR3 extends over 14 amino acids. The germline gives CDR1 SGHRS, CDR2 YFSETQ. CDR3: CASSLGPVGNGYTF.